This T cell receptor beta chain was captured in a study of PD-L1 blockade in urothelial cancer. On the study more broadly: Before enrollment, 0 to 3 chemotherapy regimens had been given to patients. Study results and caveats: Tumor-linked clones in blood grew more by 3 weeks in durable-benefit patients.

On this clone itself: The antigen is undetermined.

Documented time point: pretreatment peripheral blood. The germline gives CDR1 SGHRS, CDR2 YFSETQ. The CDR3 covers 14 residues. Trimming shortened V by 2 bases and J by 0 bases, and 8 bases separated the two germline ends. Each PCR had synthetic TCR analog templates added to it as a spike-in. The method was immunoSEQ multiplex PCR; TCRdb's version includes in-frame clones alone and lacks a portion of them. The sample includes tens of thousands of clones, approximately 87% of them seen just once. The source is a man in his 60s with urothelial cancer. The chain employs TRBV5-1 and TRBJ1-1; D is possibly TRBD1 (5 bases). The material was PBMCs, obtained around atezolizumab (anti-PD-L1) treatment. CDR3 in DNA: TGCGCCAGCAGCTTTGACAGTTTGAACACTGAAGCTTTCTTT. As protein: CASSFDSLNTEAFF.